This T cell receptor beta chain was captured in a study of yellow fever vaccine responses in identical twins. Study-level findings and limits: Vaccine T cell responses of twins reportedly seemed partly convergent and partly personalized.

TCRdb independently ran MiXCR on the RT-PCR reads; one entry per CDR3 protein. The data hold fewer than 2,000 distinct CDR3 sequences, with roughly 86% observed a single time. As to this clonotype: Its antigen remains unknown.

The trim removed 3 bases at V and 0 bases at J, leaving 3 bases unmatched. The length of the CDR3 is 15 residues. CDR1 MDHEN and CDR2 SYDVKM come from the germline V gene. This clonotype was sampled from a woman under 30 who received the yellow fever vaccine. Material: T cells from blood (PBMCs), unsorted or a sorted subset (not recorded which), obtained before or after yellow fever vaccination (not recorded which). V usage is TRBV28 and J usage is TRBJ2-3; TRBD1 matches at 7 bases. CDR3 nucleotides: TGTGCCAGCAGTTTGACAGGGTTTAGCACAGATACGCAGTATTTT. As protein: CASSLTGFSTDTQYF.